Listed below are T cell receptor beta chains from one sample, sequenced in a study of T cell repertoires in cytomegalovirus infection. TCRdb called the reads again in MiXCR, with one record for every CDR3 protein. This table has about 830,000 distinct CDR3 sequences, around a third appearing once. Their target antigens are unknown. The sequencing here drew on cultured CD8+ T cells from PBMCs, taken from culture after CMV antigen stimulation. Source of these receptors: a human donor in good health (CMV status not recorded). Some clones in this sample may be carry-over from other donors' samples. Both conserved end residues are trimmed from each CDR3. A D gene is named only where the DNA matches it firmly. Size tells how often a clone was seen (once, few, many) or the class of an expanded clone, and some rows leave it out.

>.|TRBJ2-1|.|TRBV27
ASSFGPTSHNEQF
>.|TRBJ1-1|.|TRBV6-2/TRBV6-3
ASSYGLEEAF
>TRBD2|TRBJ2-7|.|TRBV20-1
SASEGLAGDEQY
>.|TRBJ2-3|.|TRBV29-1
SADGVSTDTQY
>.|TRBJ2-7|.|TRBV12-3/TRBV12-4
ASSATGYDEQY
>.|TRBJ2-2|.|TRBV2
ALPAAGTGELF
>TRBD2|TRBJ2-3|many|TRBV7-8
ASNGVAGGPTTDTQY
>.|TRBJ2-2|many|TRBV7-6
ASSSFPGDGGELF
>.|TRBJ1-2|.|TRBV5-6
ASSQRGSGYGYT
>TRBD1|TRBJ2-7|.|TRBV7-7
ASSLEAGGQYEQY
>.|TRBJ1-6|few|TRBV6-1
ASSQIQEAPRDSPLH
>.|TRBJ2-3|few|TRBV6-5
ASSYVGGDTQY
>.|TRBJ2-7|many|TRBV7-9
ASSRRDQGYEQY
>TRBD1|TRBJ2-5|.|TRBV6-6
ASSPNRGQETQY
>.|TRBJ2-2|few|TRBV7-6
ASSSPSGWGAGELF
>.|TRBJ1-4|few|TRBV6-1
ATRGGLKEKLF
>TRBD1|TRBJ1-1|once|TRBV29-1
SVSNDRGRLGTEAF
>TRBD2|TRBJ2-5|.|TRBV6-8
ASSRGLAAETQY
>TRBD2|TRBJ2-7|.|TRBV6-5
ASSYSRGGTYEQY
>.|TRBJ2-5|many|TRBV7-2
ASSLGTLSKETQY